This T cell receptor (beta chain) stems from a study of blood T cell repertoires in COVID-19. The wider study: Sources were T cells, B-cell-depleted T cells, or PBMCs; the material itself was cDNA or gDNA.

The count of this clone is one. Per the study methods: How many nucleated cells were present was estimated from reference gene primer amplification. Sequencing was performed with immunoSEQ multiplex PCR; in TCRdb, only in-frame clones are kept and a portion is missing. V, J and clone size are those of that table, while D and trimming were read from the DNA. Here the sample spans some 94,000 clones, 70% to 90% being singletons. It was during active infection that Seattle patients were enrolled and then longitudinally followed. Germline V gene data show CDR1 as MDHEN and CDR2 as SYDVKM. V was shortened by 4 bases and J by 6 bases, with 6 bases between the two germline ends. The CDR3 extends over 11 amino acids.

The sequenced material came from peripheral blood. The J gene is TRBJ1-2, the V gene TRBV28, with no clear D. The receptor comes from an older woman with COVID-19, enrolled during active disease. The CDR3 bases are TGTGCCAGCAGTTCGTATAATGGCTACACCTTC. The encoded protein is CASSSYNGYTF.